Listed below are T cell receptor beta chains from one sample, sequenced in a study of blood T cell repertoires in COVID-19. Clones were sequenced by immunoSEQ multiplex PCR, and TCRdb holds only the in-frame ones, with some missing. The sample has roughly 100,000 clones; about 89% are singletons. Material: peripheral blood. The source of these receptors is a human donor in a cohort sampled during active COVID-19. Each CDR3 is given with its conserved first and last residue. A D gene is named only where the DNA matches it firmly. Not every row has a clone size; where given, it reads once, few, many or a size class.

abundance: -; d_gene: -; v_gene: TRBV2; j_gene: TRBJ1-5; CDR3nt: TGTGCCAGCAGTGTCTATAGCAATCAGCCCCAGCATTTT; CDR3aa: CASSVYSNQPQHF
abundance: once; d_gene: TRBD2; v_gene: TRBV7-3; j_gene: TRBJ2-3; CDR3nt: TGTGCCAGCAGCCCACTAGCGGGAGGGCGCACAGATACGCAGTATTTT; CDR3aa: CASSPLAGGRTDTQYF
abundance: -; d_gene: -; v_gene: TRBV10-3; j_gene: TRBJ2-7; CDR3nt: TGTGCCATCAGTGGTGAACAGGGAGTCTACGAGCAGTACTTC; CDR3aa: CAISGEQGVYEQYF
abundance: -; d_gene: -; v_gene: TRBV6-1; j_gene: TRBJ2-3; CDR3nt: TGTGCCAGCAGTGAAAGCCATCTAGCGCGGGGCACAGATACGCAGTATTTT; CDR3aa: CASSESHLARGTDTQYF
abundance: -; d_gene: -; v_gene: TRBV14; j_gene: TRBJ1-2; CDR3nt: TGTGCCAGCAGCCAGTCACGCGGGGGGCATGGCTACACCTTC; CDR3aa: CASSQSRGGHGYTF
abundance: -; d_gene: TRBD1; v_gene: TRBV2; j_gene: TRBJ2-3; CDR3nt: TGTGCCAGCAGTGAGGACAGGGGTGGGGATACGCAGTATTTT; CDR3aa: CASSEDRGGDTQYF
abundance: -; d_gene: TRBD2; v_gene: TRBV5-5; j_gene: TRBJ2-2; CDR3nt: TGTGCCAGCAGCTCCCTCGGGGGGGGGAACACCGGGGAGCTGTTTTTT; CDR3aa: CASSSLGGGNTGELFF
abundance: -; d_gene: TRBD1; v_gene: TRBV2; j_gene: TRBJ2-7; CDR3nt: TGTGCCAGCAGACAGGGGTACGAGCAGTACTTC; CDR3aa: CASRQGYEQYF
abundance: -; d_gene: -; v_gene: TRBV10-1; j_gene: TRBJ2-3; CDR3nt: TGCGCCAGCAGTGGGACAACCACAGATACGCAGTATTTT; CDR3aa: CASSGTTTDTQYF
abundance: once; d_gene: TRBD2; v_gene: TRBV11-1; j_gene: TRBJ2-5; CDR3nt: TGTGCCAGCAGCTTAGCGCGACTAGCGGGTCAAGAGACCCAGTACTTC; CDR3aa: CASSLARLAGQETQYF
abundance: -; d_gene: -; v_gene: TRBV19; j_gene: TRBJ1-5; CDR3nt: TGTGCCAGTAGTTGGGACGGACTAAACCGGGAGCCCCAGCATTTT; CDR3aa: CASSWDGLNREPQHF
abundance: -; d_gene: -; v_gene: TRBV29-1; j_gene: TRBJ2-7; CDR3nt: TGCAGCGCGTACGCACACGGGGTTTCCTACGAGCAGTACTTC; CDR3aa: CSAYAHGVSYEQYF
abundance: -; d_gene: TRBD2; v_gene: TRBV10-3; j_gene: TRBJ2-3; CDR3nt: TGTGCCATCCAGGTCGGACTAGCGGGAGGAGGCGATACGCAGTATTTT; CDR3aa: CAIQVGLAGGGDTQYF
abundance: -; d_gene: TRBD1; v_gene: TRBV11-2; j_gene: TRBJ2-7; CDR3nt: TGTGCCAGCAGCCCAATTCCGACAGGGGGCCTCTACGAGCAGTACTTC; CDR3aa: CASSPIPTGGLYEQYF
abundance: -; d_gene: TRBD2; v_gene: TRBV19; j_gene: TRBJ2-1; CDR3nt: TGTGCCAGTAGTATTTATGCGGGGGGGACCTACAATGAGCAGTTCTTC; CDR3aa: CASSIYAGGTYNEQFF
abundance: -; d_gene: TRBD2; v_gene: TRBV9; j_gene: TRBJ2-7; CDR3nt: TGTGCCAGCAGCGTAGGCGGGAGCGTCTACGAGCAGTACTTC; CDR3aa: CASSVGGSVYEQYF